What follows describes a single T cell receptor beta chain. The data originate from a study of blood T cell repertoires in COVID-19. Sequenced by immunoSEQ multiplex PCR; TCRdb stores in-frame clones only, minus some. The repertoire holds about 120,000 clones, around nine tenths seen once, with about 20% in the top ten. The junction had 7 bases not matched to a gene; V was cut back by 0 bases and J by 0 bases. Germline loops: CDR1 SGHNT, CDR2 YYREEE (reference sequence). The CDR3 totals 18 residues. The sequenced sample consisted of peripheral blood. The chain joins TRBV5-4 to TRBJ2-2; TRBD2 matches at 8 bases. The receptor's source is a human donor with acute or convalescent COVID-19. The donor label of this sample is uncertain. The DNA for the CDR3 is TGTGCCAGCAGCTTGGCCCCGGGACTAGGGTCGAACACCGGGGAGCTGTTTTTT. Its protein product is CASSLAPGLGSNTGELFF.